A single sample is the source of the 5 T cell receptor beta chains below, sequenced in a study of breast tumors, draining lymph nodes, adjacent tissues. TCRdb ran MiXCR on the multiplex PCR reads and lists one entry per CDR3 protein. The sample yields more than 14,000 distinct CDR3 sequences, roughly 44% seen once. The sequenced material came from tumor-adjacent breast tissue. All receptors derive from a female donor with breast cancer. Some clones in this sample may be carry-over from other donors' samples.

This clonotype was seen many times. J is TRBJ2-1 and V is TRBV10-2; D gene unclear. This CDR3 spans 15 amino acids. Per the germline V gene, CDR1 is WSHSY and CDR2 is SAAADI. V lost 0 bases and J lost 0, with 6 bases in between. For the CDR3, the DNA is TGCGCCAGCAGTGAGTCCCGGAGCTCCTACAATGAGCAGTTCTTC. This codes for CASSESRSSYNEQFF.

This sequence joins TRBV24-1 and TRBJ2-1, with 7 bases identical to TRBD2. The CDR3 has 13 residues. Unmatched junction bases numbered 9, after V lost 8 bases and J lost 9 bases. The germline V gene encodes CDR1 KGHDR and CDR2 SFDVKD. CDR3 bases: TGTGCCACCACGGACGGGGGGAAGGCTGAGCAGTTCTTC. Translation: CATTDGGKAEQFF.

In its sample, this clonotype ranks as medium-sized. The J gene is TRBJ2-1, the V gene TRBV9; D remains ambiguous. The CDR3 is 15 residues long. V lost 1 base to trimming and J lost 5 bases, with 13 bases between them. Germline V gives CDR1 SGDLS, CDR2 YYNGEE. The CDR3 loop reads CASSVNSIGNNEQFF. Here the CDR3 DNA reads TGTGCCAGCAGCGTAAACTCAATCGGCAACAATGAGCAGTTCTTC.

This clonotype came up many times. A clone one base away is much larger, so this may be a read error. The chain employs TRBV6-4 and TRBJ2-7, with 8 bases lining up with TRBD2. CDR1 is MRHNA and CDR2 is SNTAGT in the germline V gene. CDR3 length: 17 amino acids. J lost 2 bases, V lost 5 bases, and 14 bases had no gene match. The CDR3 loop reads CASSRSGDARGTYEQYF. CDR3 in DNA: TGTGCCAGCAGTCGTAGCGGGGACGCCCGAGGGACCTACGAGCAGTACTTC.

The chain links TRBV4-1 to TRBJ1-4; D perhaps matches TRBD1 (6 bases). With 3 bases removed from V and 10 bases from J, the gap between germline ends came to 18 bases. The CDR3 sequence is 15 residues long. Germline lookup yields CDR1 MGHRA and CDR2 YSYEKL. CDR3 region: CASSHLDRIEGKLFF. The CDR3 DNA is TGCGCCAGCAGCCACCTAGACAGGATCGAGGGAAAACTGTTTTTT.